This TCR beta chain was profiled in a study of cytomegalovirus exposure and HLA in healthy donors. V dropped 3 bases and J dropped 2; count of bases not matched to a gene: 5. Germline V gene data show CDR1 as LNHDA and CDR2 as SQIVND (reference sequence). This CDR3 has 15 residues. PCR primers comprised 60 Vbeta and 13 Jbeta primers. Sequencing used immunoSEQ multiplex PCR; TCRdb keeps in-frame clones, though not all of them. The table records more than 100,000 clones, more than 60% of them present only once. Whereas donors were nominally healthy upon sampling, unrecorded immune exposures were probable.

This TCR derives from a man aged 40-55 years in good health and CMV-seropositive. The V gene is TRBV19, the J gene TRBJ2-5, with 8 bases fitting TRBD2. The source material was PBMCs. The CDR3 here is CASSIAGGRQETQYF. CDR3 nucleotides: TGTGCCAGTAGTATTGCGGGAGGTCGGCAAGAGACCCAGTACTTC.